The clone carrying this TCR beta chain was seen many times. The sample belongs to a study of lung T cells in sarcoidosis with Löfgren's syndrome. TCRdb fed the reads into MiXCR, producing one record per CDR3 protein. In the table there are more than 8,500 distinct CDR3 sequences, about 20% of which are singletons. This receptor was obtained from a human donor with sarcoidosis (Löfgren's syndrome or another form), or a control subject (not recorded which). Sequencing used CD4+ T cells from bronchoalveolar lavage.

CDR3 nucleotide sequence: TGTGCCACGGGGGGCCACGGCTATGGCTACACCTTC. Translating gives CATGGHGYGYTF. The chain is built from TRBV2 and TRBJ1-2; tentatively, D is TRBD1 (6 bases). This CDR3 region has 12 residues. Germline CDR1 reads SNHLY; CDR2 reads FYNNEI. Trimming took off 10 bases at V and 4 bases at J, with 13 bases between the two ends.